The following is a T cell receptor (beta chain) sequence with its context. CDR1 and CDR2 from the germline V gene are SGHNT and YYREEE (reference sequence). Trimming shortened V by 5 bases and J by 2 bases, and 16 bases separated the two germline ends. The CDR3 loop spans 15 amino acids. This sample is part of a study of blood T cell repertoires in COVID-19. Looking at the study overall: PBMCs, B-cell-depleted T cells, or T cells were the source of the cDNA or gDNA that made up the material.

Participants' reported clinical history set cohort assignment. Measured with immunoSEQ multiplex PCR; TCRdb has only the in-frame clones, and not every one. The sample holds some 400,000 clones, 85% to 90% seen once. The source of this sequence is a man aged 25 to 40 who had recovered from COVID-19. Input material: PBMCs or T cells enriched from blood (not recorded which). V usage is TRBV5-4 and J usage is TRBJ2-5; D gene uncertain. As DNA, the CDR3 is TGTGCCAGCAGACCCCCCACGGGTTCACAAGAGACCCAGTACTTC. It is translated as CASRPPTGSQETQYF.